Presented here are 27 T cell receptor beta chains from one specimen sequenced in a study of blood T cell repertoires in COVID-19. Sequencing used immunoSEQ multiplex PCR; TCRdb keeps in-frame clones, though not all of them. The sample has about 230,000 clones; 81% are singletons. Sequencing input: peripheral blood. Receptor source: an elderly woman with acute or convalescent COVID-19.

Regarding this clone: This may stem from a read error, because a much larger clone lies one nucleotide away. The chain recombines TRBV5-1 with TRBJ1-5; D unclear. The CDR3 has 13 residues. Trimming shortened V by 0 bases and J by 4 bases, and 5 bases separated the two germline ends. The germline CDR1 and CDR2 sequences are SGHRS and YFSETQ. The CDR3, as DNA: TGCGCCAGCAGCTTGGCCCTTAATCAGCCCCAGCATTTT. It codes for CASSLALNQPQHF.

The CDR3, as DNA: TGTGCCAGTAGGGGACAGGACCCCCGGGAGACCCGGTATGGCTACACCTTC. Translated: CASRGQDPRETRYGYTF. This chain links TRBV19 with TRBJ1-2; the match to TRBD1 covers 8 bases. This CDR3 is built from 17 residues. V gave up 6 bases and J gave up 5 bases; unmatched junction bases: 17. CDR1 is LNHDA, CDR2 SQIVND, per germline (reference sequence).

V usage is TRBV5-1 and J usage is TRBJ1-6; 7 bases are a match to TRBD1. V lost 0 bases, J lost 9 bases, and 6 bases stayed unmatched. Germline V gives CDR1 SGHRS, CDR2 YFSETQ. The CDR3 has 15 residues. CDR3 loop: CASSLEPGGSSPLHF. The CDR3, as DNA: TGCGCCAGCAGCTTGGAACCAGGGGGATCTTCACCCCTCCACTTT.

J is TRBJ1-6 and V is TRBV6-1, with D perhaps TRBD1 (6 bases). CDR1 and CDR2 from the germline V gene are MNHNS and SASEGT. Deletions cut 2 bases from V and 7 bases from J, with 12 bases between. This CDR3 comprises 15 residues. DNA for the CDR3: TGTGCCAGCAGTGAAAGTCAGGGGAAGAATTCACCCCTCCACTTT. It is translated as CASSESQGKNSPLHF.

The CDR3 DNA reads TGTGCCAGCAGCACCGACCGGACAGGGCGAGGGGACGAGCAGTACTTC. Protein sequence: CASSTDRTGRGDEQYF. The chain uses TRBV5-4 and TRBJ2-7, with TRBD1 matching over 8 bases. V dropped 4 bases and J dropped 5; count of bases not matched to a gene: 14. Germline CDR1 is SGHNT and CDR2 is YYREEE (reference sequence). The length of the CDR3 is 16 residues.

This chain uses TRBV19 with TRBJ1-2, with 8 bases that match TRBD1. The CDR3 loop spans 16 amino acids. CDR1 and CDR2 (germline): LNHDA, SQIVND (reference sequence). The J segment lost 2 bases and the V segment lost 4 bases, leaving 9 bases of the junction unmatched. CDR3 amino acids: CASSTTGTGMNYGYTF. The CDR3, as DNA: TGTGCCAGTAGTACCACCGGGACAGGAATGAACTATGGCTACACCTTC.

V and J are TRBV4-1 and TRBJ2-1, with a weak D call TRBD2 (6 bases). Germline V gene data show CDR1 as MGHRA and CDR2 as YSYEKL. This CDR3 contains 16 residues. V dropped 0 bases and J dropped 4 bases, with 13 bases sitting between them. CDR3 amino acids: CASSQDGTGAYNEQFF. The CDR3 region has the DNA TGCGCCAGCAGCCAAGACGGAACGGGAGCGTACAATGAGCAGTTCTTC.

The chain is built from TRBV5-1 and TRBJ2-7, with 9 bases lining up with TRBD2. The germline V gene has CDR1 SGHRS and CDR2 YFSETQ. Trimming at V came to 2 bases and at J to 2 bases, leaving 2 bases not matched to a gene. The CDR3 is made up of 14 amino acids. This CDR3 is CASSLPSGAYEQYF. CDR3 DNA sequence: TGCGCCAGCAGCTTACCTAGCGGGGCCTACGAGCAGTACTTC.

The chain uses TRBV6-5 and TRBJ2-7; TRBD1 aligns across 10 bases. Per germline, CDR1 MNHEY and CDR2 SVGAGI. This CDR3 is 12 amino acids long. V lost 8 bases and J lost 5; bases outside the gene matches: 3. The CDR3 DNA sequence: TGTGCCAGCGACAGGGGGCTGGACGAGCAGTACTTC. As protein: CASDRGLDEQYF.

The V and J genes are TRBV2 and TRBJ2-7; D is uncertain. Trimming cost V 6 bases and J 6 bases, with 18 bases left between them. CDR3 size: 14 residues. Germline V gene lookup returns CDR1 SNHLY and CDR2 FYNNEI. The DNA of the CDR3 is TGTGCCAGCAGCGAAATTTTACCTCACGGCGAGCAGTACTTC. Protein product: CASSEILPHGEQYF.

The J gene is TRBJ1-2, the V gene TRBV28; 9 bases match TRBD1. This CDR3 is built from 15 residues. Per the germline V gene, CDR1 is MDHEN and CDR2 is SYDVKM. With 2 bases clipped from V and 4 bases from J, the junction kept 5 bases outside the gene matches. CDR3 DNA sequence: TGTGCCAGCAGTTTAAAGGGACAGGGCCCCTATGGCTACACCTTC. Amino acid sequence: CASSLKGQGPYGYTF.

The rearrangement joins TRBV6-6 to TRBJ2-5, with TRBD2 matching over 9 bases. The CDR3 spans 15 residues. Germline CDR1 reads MNHNY; CDR2 reads SVGAGI (reference sequence). The J segment lost 5 bases and the V segment lost 4 bases, leaving 8 bases of the junction unmatched. The CDR3 region is CASSSSGNSGETQYF. CDR3 sequence (DNA): TGTGCCAGCAGTTCTAGCGGGAACTCCGGGGAGACCCAGTACTTC.

This clone is a singleton in its sample. The rearrangement links TRBV4-1 to TRBJ1-1; D is undetermined. V lost 3 bases and J 4 bases, leaving 27 bases between the germline ends. The CDR3 totals 19 residues. Per germline, CDR1 MGHRA and CDR2 YSYEKL. The CDR3 nucleotides are TGCGCCAGCAGCCAGGATACCTTAAGAGCCAGGAGGGTTGGCACTGAAGCTTTCTTT. This translates into CASSQDTLRARRVGTEAFF.

This clone has just one count. V usage is TRBV5-5 and J usage is TRBJ2-7; TRBD1 matches at 9 bases. The CDR3 totals 15 residues. Germline values: CDR1 SGHKS, CDR2 YYEKEE (reference sequence). Losses at the gene ends were 0 bases for V and 2 bases for J; bases not matched to a gene: 3. CDR3 bases: TGTGCCAGCAGCTTGGCTGGGACAGGGCCCTACGAGCAGTACTTC. It is translated as CASSLAGTGPYEQYF.

The J gene is TRBJ2-3, the V gene TRBV6-4; TRBD2 might be the D (7 bases). V lost 4 bases, J lost 2 bases, and 13 bases lay in between. The CDR3 length is 15 residues. From germline, CDR1 is MRHNA and CDR2 SNTAGT. CDR3 DNA sequence: TGTGCCAGCAGTGTGGCGGGGGCGGTCACAGATACGCAGTATTTT. Its protein is CASSVAGAVTDTQYF.

V is TRBV19 and J is TRBJ2-3; 13 positions agree with TRBD2. The CDR3 extends over 16 amino acids. V lost 8 bases, J lost 4 bases, and 9 bases stayed unmatched. Germline V gives CDR1 LNHDA, CDR2 SQIVND (reference sequence). This chain's CDR3 is CASSAGTSGKSDTQYF. CDR3 nucleotide sequence: TGTGCCAGTTCCGCCGGGACTAGCGGGAAGTCAGATACGCAGTATTTT.

This sequence joins TRBV6-1 and TRBJ2-3, with D perhaps matching TRBD2 (7 bases). V was cut by 3 bases and J by 2 bases, with 15 bases left in between. The CDR3 spans 16 residues. In germline, CDR1 is MNHNS, CDR2 SASEGT. CDR3 sequence reads: CASSDSRRGPTDTQYF. CDR3 in DNA: TGTGCCAGCAGTGATTCGCGGCGGGGGCCCACAGATACGCAGTATTTT.

The V gene is TRBV3-1 (or the pseudogene TRBV3-2), the J gene TRBJ1-1, with D hard to call. Germline CDR1 and CDR2: LGHDT and YNNKEL (reference sequence). V lost 4 bases and J 1 base, leaving 16 bases between the germline ends. The CDR3 is made up of 16 amino acids. The CDR3 DNA sequence: TGTGCCAGCAGCCCAGATCTCTTAAATCGGAACACTGAAGCTTTCTTT. Its translation is CASSPDLLNRNTEAFF.

This clone was seen a handful of times. The gene calls are TRBV9 and TRBJ2-1; D not resolved. CDR3 length equals 17 residues. Trimming shortened V by 0 bases and J by 0 bases, and 13 bases separated the two germline ends. Germline V CDR1 and CDR2: SGDLS, YYNGEE. The CDR3 coding sequence is TGTGCCAGCAGCGTAGGCTTGGCGGTTTACTCCTACAATGAGCAGTTCTTC. Translating gives CASSVGLAVYSYNEQFF.

The sample holds a few counts of this clone. The V gene is TRBV5-1, the J gene TRBJ1-4; unclear D gene. The CDR3 loop spans 14 amino acids. The V and J ends lost 4 bases and 6 bases respectively, with 13 bases between them. Germline V gives CDR1 SGHRS, CDR2 YFSETQ. CDR3 in amino acids: CASSIRTQDEKLFF. CDR3 sequence (DNA): TGCGCCAGCAGCATCAGAACGCAGGATGAAAAACTGTTTTTT.

Here the CDR3 DNA reads TGCAGTGCTAGTGCAGGAGGTGAGCATGGCTACACCTTC. The encoded protein is CSASAGGEHGYTF. The chain has TRBV20-1 and TRBJ1-2; D uncertain. V lost 3 bases, J lost 6 bases, and 14 bases lay in between. The CDR3 extends over 13 amino acids. Germline CDR1 and CDR2: DFQATT and SNEGSKA (reference sequence).

The chain employs TRBV29-1 and TRBJ2-3; TRBD2 aligns across 10 bases. The germline V gene encodes CDR1 SQVTM and CDR2 ANQGSEA. The J segment lost 2 bases and the V segment lost 5 bases, leaving 4 bases of the junction unmatched. The CDR3 contains 14 residues. This CDR3 reads CSVLAGAYTDTQYF. Here the CDR3 DNA reads TGCAGCGTTCTAGCGGGGGCCTACACAGATACGCAGTATTTT.

The gene calls are TRBV27 and TRBJ1-5; a possible D gene is TRBD1 (6 bases). This CDR3 spans 13 amino acids. V lost 6 bases and J 3 bases, leaving 9 bases between the germline ends. Germline-derived CDR1 and CDR2 are MNHEY and SMNVEV (reference sequence). The CDR3 loop reads CASRTGNNQPQHF. The DNA for the CDR3 is TGTGCCAGCAGGACAGGTAACAATCAGCCCCAGCATTTT.

This rearrangement joins TRBV5-1 to TRBJ1-2; 9 positions match TRBD1. This CDR3 contains 15 residues. Trimming at V came to 1 base and at J to 4 bases, leaving 5 bases not matched to a gene. The germline V gene has CDR1 SGHRS and CDR2 YFSETQ. CDR3 amino acids: CASSLPGTGTYGYTF. The CDR3 DNA sequence: TGCGCCAGCAGCTTGCCCGGGACAGGGACCTATGGCTACACCTTC.

J is TRBJ2-2 and V is TRBV14, with TRBD1 as a possible D gene (6 bases). CDR1 and CDR2 (germline): SGHDN, FVKESK. V dropped 4 bases and J dropped 6 bases, with 9 bases sitting between them. This CDR3 spans 13 amino acids. CDR3 nucleotide sequence: TGTGCCAGCAGCCCACAGGGCGCCGGGGAGCTGTTTTTT. It encodes CASSPQGAGELFF.

This sequence joins TRBV5-1 and TRBJ1-1; TRBD1 matches 8 bases. The CDR3 loop spans 15 amino acids. With V trimmed by 0 bases and J by 0 bases, 1 base remained unmatched. Germline V CDR1 and CDR2: SGHRS, YFSETQ. The CDR3 protein is CASSLGDRMNTEAFF. The CDR3, as DNA: TGCGCCAGCAGCTTGGGGGACAGGATGAACACTGAAGCTTTCTTT.

The chain joins TRBV19 to TRBJ1-5; D might be TRBD1 (6 bases). Germline assignment: CDR1 LNHDA and CDR2 SQIVND (reference sequence). Trimming removed 2 bases at V and 6 bases at J, with 14 bases between. CDR3 length equals 15 residues. The CDR3 bases are TGTGCCAGTAGTATAATGCCTCAGGGGAGTCAGCCCCAGCATTTT. As protein: CASSIMPQGSQPQHF.